This T cell receptor (beta chain) originates from a study of a mutant IDH1 vaccine in newly diagnosed glioma (dated by TCRdb to the early 2020s). As for the study more broadly: Vaccination began 4-6 weeks after radiotherapy alone, or alongside temozolomide cycles in the chemotherapy-containing groups. Of the roughly 30 treated patients, 62.5% were male and around 38% were female, and a mean age of 40.4 years was recorded. Prior to enrollment, patients had been given standard therapy consisting of radiotherapy alone, temozolomide alone, or radiochemotherapy with temozolomide, with the combination given to most patients. Visit V12 was the week-35 safety follow-up and visit V13 was the week-47 end of study. Peripheral blood was collected at six visits: V03 (baseline), V05, V07, V10, V12 and V13. For exploratory analyses, longitudinal TCRB deep sequencing was carried out in about 25 treated patients wherever samples were available.

The research as a whole found: Immune responses induced by the vaccine were seen in approximately 92% of patients across multiple MHC alleles. PBMC samples for TCRB deep sequencing were selected based on availability. According to the authors, sample limitations meant that analyses of patient blood samples could not be reproduced. Changes in the top peripheral T cell clonotypes picked up by TCRB sequencing did not appear to be linked to pseudoprogression.

Libraries were prepared through the immunoSEQ multiplex PCR assay. Rearranged TCR beta chain sequences were amplified with the hsTCRB Kit following the manufacturer's protocol. Sequencing of TCRB libraries was carried out on an Illumina MiSeq. The paper's data handling went like this. Demultiplexing, trimming and gene mapping were performed with the kit vendor's proprietary platform. TCRdb carries this immuneACCESS record with in-frame sequences only. Its versions omit some clonotypes, under half of them owing to an unresolved V gene in the studies checked, with the rest unexplained. V, J and clone size are taken as reported in that table, and D and trimming were inferred from the DNA itself. The sample has 31,000 or so clones on record, 81% of them singletons. The top ten clonotypes cover 15% of the sample. What the time point label conveys for this sample: week 35, safety follow-up. Every vaccine dose consisted of 300 ug of a 20-mer mutant IDH1 peptide in Montanide, administered subcutaneously together with topical imiquimod. Eight vaccinations were administered to patients in weeks 1, 3, 5, 7, 11, 15, 19 and 23, corresponding to visits V03 through V10. Newly diagnosed WHO grade 3 or 4 IDH1-mutant astrocytomas showing loss of nuclear ATRX were present in the donors. The samples were drawn from NOA16, a multicentre, single-arm, open-label phase I trial in Germany that tested a mutant IDH1 peptide vaccine in humans for the first time. Genomic DNA for TCRB sequencing was extracted from EDTA blood using the DNeasy Blood and Tissue Kit.

In regard to this clone: Its antigen is unknown. The input lacks base qualities; no much larger clone sits a single base away.

This clonotype was obtained from a man aged 25 to 40 with glioma. The input for sequencing was PBMCs, taken from a glioma patient whose treatment included an IDH1 peptide vaccine.

The DNA sequence follows: TGTGCCAGCAGCTTAGCAGCACAGGGGTTTGACTATGGCTACACCTTC. It codes for CASSLAAQGFDYGYTF. Rearrangement joined TRBV7-9 to TRBJ1-2, with 7 junctional bases fitting TRBD1. CDR1 and CDR2 (SEHNR, FQNEAQ) derive from the germline V gene (reference sequence). Trimming accounts for 0 bases at V and 3 bases at J, while the number of junction bases matched to no gene is 7. The CDR3 goes from the cysteine to the phenylalanine over 16 residues. CDR3 DNA is the only sequence kept; it has 48 bases, read in frame from the first base.